Sequencing of this T cell receptor beta chain was carried out in a study of radiation and T cells in renal cell carcinoma. V gave up 8 bases and J gave up 4 bases, with 9 bases separating them. The germline V gene has CDR1 GTSNPN and CDR2 SVGIG (reference sequence). This CDR3 has 10 amino acids. The time point denotes: blood 2 weeks post-SBRT. The treatment is: 15 Gy SBRT to primary tumor, nephrectomy 4 weeks later. This table comes from immunoSEQ multiplex PCR, and its TCRdb copy is limited to in-frame clones, with some not included. Seen here are some 120,000 clones, around 81% observed once, and the top ten hold roughly 5%.

The material sequenced was blood, taken from a patient whose treatment included radiotherapy and nephrectomy. The source of this sequence is a man aged 50-59 years with renal cell carcinoma. J is TRBJ2-7 and V is TRBV30, with D possibly being TRBD2 (6 bases). CDR3 sequence reads: CAGGSYEQYF. In DNA form, the CDR3 reads TGTGCCGGAGGGAGTTACGAGCAGTACTTC.